A single sample gave rise to the 26 T cell receptor beta chains below, sequenced in a study of metastatic and nonmetastatic thyroid tumors. TCRdb re-processed the PCR reads through MiXCR. The sample lists tens of thousands of clones; roughly 15% were seen once. Each patient came to thyroid surgery without any prior treatment (of any kind). The sequenced sample was blood. The origin of the receptors is a male donor with papillary thyroid cancer or a benign thyroid nodule (not recorded which). Some clones in this sample may be carry-over from other donors' samples.

This clone was seen at least ten times. The rearrangement links TRBV19 to TRBJ2-1; 8 positions match TRBD2. The trim removed 1 base at V and 2 bases at J, leaving 1 base unmatched. Germline CDR1 and CDR2: LNHDA and SQIVND (reference sequence). The CDR3 is 15 residues long. CDR3 DNA: TGTGCCAGTAGTATAGCGGGAGGGCCCTACAATGAGCAGTTCTTC. Protein product: CASSIAGGPYNEQFF.

In its sample, this clone was seen many times. CDR3 sequence reads: CAWSYDPIEQPQHF. As DNA, the CDR3 is TGTGCCTGGAGCTATGACCCAATTGAGCAGCCCCAGCATTTT. This chain connects TRBV30 to TRBJ1-5; D is undetermined. V gave up 3 bases and J gave up 7 bases, with 16 bases separating them. The CDR3 extends over 14 amino acids. Germline V CDR1 and CDR2: GTSNPN, SVGIG (reference sequence).

This clone showed up many times. The chain is built from TRBV20-1 and TRBJ1-2; D is unclear. The CDR3 consists of 16 residues. Germline assignment: CDR1 DFQATT and CDR2 SNEGSKA (reference sequence). The V end was cut by 0 bases, the J end by 5 bases, with 19 bases between. The CDR3 DNA reads as TGCAGTGCTAGAGATTCCAGCGAGGGTGCCCCGTATGGCTACACCTTC. Protein sequence: CSARDSSEGAPYGYTF.

Comments on this clone: One end of the junction does not line up with germline, which may come from a read error. This chain connects TRBV5-1 to TRBJ2-5; TRBD2 might be the D (5 bases). Germline V gives CDR1 SGHRS, CDR2 YFSETQ. This CDR3 comprises 16 residues. The CDR3 DNA reads as TGCGCCAGCAGAGATTTTGTGCAGACCTACGGGGAGACCCAATACTTC. Translation: CASRDFVQTYGETQYF. Full variable domain (missing parts from reference TRBV5-1 and TRBJ2-5): KAGVTQTPRYLIKTRGQQVTLSCSPISGHRSVSWYQQTPGQGLQFLFEYFSETQRNKGNFPGRFSGRQFSNSRSEMNVSTLELGDSALYLCASRDFVQTYGETQYFGPGTRLLVL.

In its sample, this clone was seen many times. This chain uses TRBV11-2 with TRBJ2-7; TRBD2 agrees at 9 bases. This CDR3 has 16 residues. Germline V CDR1 and CDR2: SGHAT, FQNNGV. Trimming took 5 bases from V and 7 from J; bases not matched to a gene: 15. CDR3 nucleotides: TGTGCCAGCAGCCCCCCTCCCGCGGGAGGGCCGGAGGAGCAGTACTTC. Its protein product is CASSPPPAGGPEEQYF.

The chain employs TRBV19 and TRBJ2-5; D is perhaps TRBD1 (5 bases). Germline values: CDR1 LNHDA, CDR2 SQIVND (reference sequence). The length of the CDR3 is 15 residues. Trimming removed 0 bases from V and 4 bases from J, with 12 bases in between. The CDR3 DNA reads as TGTGCCAGTAGTATAGAAGGTGGAAGGGGAGAGACCCAGTACTTC. This codes for CASSIEGGRGETQYF.

This clone appeared many times. The rearrangement links TRBV2 to TRBJ2-7; D call uncertain. The CDR3 is 14 residues long. The V end lost 8 bases, the J end lost 0 bases, and 14 bases lay between the germline ends. CDR1 and CDR2 (germline): SNHLY, FYNNEI. CDR3 bases: TGTGCCAGCCTTGAGTTAGGGATCTCCTACGAGCAGTACTTC. Its protein product is CASLELGISYEQYF.

This clone was found many times. V and J are TRBV24-1 and TRBJ2-7; TRBD1 agrees at 9 bases. CDR1 and CDR2 from the germline V gene are KGHDR and SFDVKD. V was pared by 4 bases and J by 4 bases, with 4 bases of the junction left unmatched. The CDR3 consists of 14 residues. CDR3 loop: CATSESGQGYEQYF. The CDR3 nucleotides read TGTGCCACCAGTGAATCGGGACAGGGTTACGAGCAGTACTTC.

The chain uses TRBV28 and TRBJ1-3, with D perhaps TRBD1 (5 bases). The CDR3 length is 10 residues. Germline V gene data show CDR1 as MDHEN and CDR2 as SYDVKM. V was shortened by 7 bases and J by 14 bases, with 12 bases between the two germline ends. CDR3: CASTKDSVYF. In DNA form, the CDR3 reads TGTGCCAGCACCAAAGACAGTGTATATTTT.

Turning to this clone: The junction and the germline gene differ at one end; a read error may be behind it. The CDR3 DNA follows: TGTGCCAGCGGTTTACAGGGGGCAACCTACAATGAGCAGTTCTTC. Its translation: CASGLQGATYNEQFF. The V and J genes are TRBV28 and TRBJ2-1, with TRBD1 matching over 9 bases. Germline V CDR1 and CDR2: MDHEN, SYDVKM. This CDR3 comprises 15 residues.

This clone has only a few counts. Being one base from a much bigger clone, this may be a read error. CDR3 in amino acids: CASSVGLSGVEDEQLF. CDR3 bases: TGCGCCAGCAGCGTGGGACTATCGGGAGTAGAAGATGAGCAGCTCTTC. The genes are TRBV5-1 and TRBJ2-1; TRBD2 matches 7 bases. Germline CDR1 reads SGHRS; CDR2 reads YFSETQ. The CDR3 is 16 residues long.

In this sample, this clone turned up many times. The chain uses TRBV2 and TRBJ2-7; D not resolved. CDR1 and CDR2 (germline): SNHLY, FYNNEI. Trimming stripped 7 bases from V and 0 bases from J, with 16 bases between. The CDR3 has 15 amino acids. CDR3 nucleotide sequence: TGTGCCAGCAAGGTTCGGGCGGACGCCTCCTACGAGCAGTACTTC. This sequence encodes CASKVRADASYEQYF.

The chain couples TRBV20-1 to TRBJ2-1; tentatively, D is TRBD2 (6 bases). The CDR3 extends over 14 amino acids. V was shortened by 3 bases and J by 1 base, with 10 bases between the two germline ends. CDR1 DFQATT and CDR2 SNEGSKA come from the germline V gene (reference sequence). The CDR3 coding sequence is TGCAGTGCTAGTAACGGGAGTTCCTACAATGAGCAGTTCTTC. It yields the protein CSASNGSSYNEQFF.

This clone was counted at least ten times. This rearrangement joins TRBV2 to TRBJ2-1; D unresolved. This CDR3 has 13 residues. Trimming stripped 7 bases from V and 6 bases from J, with 13 bases between. CDR1 is SNHLY, CDR2 FYNNEI, per germline. CDR3 DNA sequence: TGTGCCAGCAACCGGGCCATACCCAATGAGCAGTTCTTC. Translation gives CASNRAIPNEQFF.

This clone was seen at least ten times. The rearrangement uses TRBV19 and TRBJ2-2; 11 positions agree with TRBD2. The trim removed 8 bases at V and 6 bases at J, leaving 5 bases unmatched. The CDR3 consists of 14 residues. In germline, CDR1 is LNHDA, CDR2 SQIVND (reference sequence). The CDR3 nucleotides are TGTGCCAGTCGTACTAGCGGGAGCGCCGGGGAGCTGTTTTTT. It translates to CASRTSGSAGELFF.

The V call is TRBV10-2, the J call TRBJ2-7, with TRBD2 matching 10 bases. V lost 6 bases to trimming and J lost 4 bases; unmatched junction nucleotides: 0. This CDR3 is built from 12 residues. The V gene's germline CDR1 is WSHSY and CDR2 SAAADI. As DNA, the CDR3 is TGCGCCAGCAGGACTAGCGGGTACGAGCAGTACTTC. Protein: CASRTSGYEQYF.

V usage is TRBV29-1 and J usage is TRBJ1-2, with D hard to call. The CDR3 runs 12 residues. The V and J ends lost 8 bases and 8 bases respectively, with 18 bases between them. Looked up from germline, CDR1 is SQVTM and CDR2 is ANQGSEA. CDR3 nucleotides: TGCAGCTCAAAAGGACGAAGAGGGGGCTACACCTTC. Translated, it gives CSSKGRRGGYTF.

The genes are TRBV11-3 and TRBJ2-2; 7 bases align to TRBD2. The germline gives CDR1 SGHNT, CDR2 YENEEA. The CDR3 contains 14 residues. The ends lost 3 bases at V and 5 bases at J; junction bases unmatched: 3. CDR3 nucleotides: TGTGCCAGCAGCTTCGGGGGAGGGACCGGGGAGCTGTTTTTT. Translated: CASSFGGGTGELFF.

The sample holds many counts of this clone. This chain connects TRBV7-9 to TRBJ1-4, with TRBD1 matching over 8 bases. Germline values: CDR1 SEHNR, CDR2 FQNEAQ (reference sequence). V dropped 5 bases and J dropped 8; count of bases not matched to a gene: 10. The CDR3 is 15 residues long. The CDR3 region is CASSPGTGGSEKLFF. The CDR3, as DNA: TGTGCCAGCAGCCCAGGAACAGGGGGATCGGAAAAACTGTTTTTT. The full variable domain, completed using reference TRBV7-9 and TRBJ1-4, is DTGVSQNPRHKITKRGQNVTFRCDPISEHNRLYWYRQTLGQGPEFLTYFQNEAQLEKSRLLSDRFSAERPKGSFSTLEIQRTEQGDSAMYLCASSPGTGGSEKLFFGSGTQLSVL.

This clone came up many times. The J gene is TRBJ2-7, the V gene TRBV5-4, with a possible D match to TRBD2 (6 bases). Trimming cost V 5 bases and J 1 base, with 10 bases left between them. Germline CDR1 reads SGHNT; CDR2 reads YYREEE (reference sequence). CDR3 size: 13 residues. CDR3 amino acids: CASRGGLSYEQYF. The CDR3 nucleotides are TGTGCCAGCAGGGGGGGACTTTCCTACGAGCAGTACTTC.

This clone was seen ten or more times. V usage is TRBV10-1 and J usage is TRBJ1-4; a weak D match, TRBD1 (6 bases). Germline loops: CDR1 WNHNN, CDR2 SYGVQD (reference sequence). The CDR3 length is 13 residues. V was shortened by 5 bases and J by 7 bases, with 11 bases between the two germline ends. The CDR3 bases are TGCGCCAGCAGTCCGCAGGGGAGTGAAAAACTGTTTTTT. Translated, it gives CASSPQGSEKLFF.

This clone was seen more than once but under ten times. This sequence joins TRBV28 and TRBJ2-5; 10 bases map to TRBD1. From germline, CDR1 is MDHEN and CDR2 SYDVKM. Losses at the gene ends were 6 bases for V and 5 bases for J; bases not matched to a gene: 6. The CDR3 is 14 amino acids. The CDR3 spells CASSPGQGWETQYF. For the CDR3, the DNA is TGTGCCAGCAGCCCGGGACAGGGGTGGGAGACCCAGTACTTC.

This clone turned up a few times. V usage is TRBV7-2 and J usage is TRBJ2-7; D is unclear. This CDR3 is 14 amino acids long. V was trimmed by 2 bases and J by 3 bases, leaving 11 bases between them. In germline, CDR1 is SGHTA, CDR2 FQGNSA. CDR3 amino acids: CASSLLPSYYEQYF. The CDR3 DNA reads TGTGCCAGCAGCTTATTGCCTAGTTACTACGAGCAGTACTTC.

V usage is TRBV30 and J usage is TRBJ1-6; TRBD1 might be the D (5 bases). Germline V gene data show CDR1 as GTSNPN and CDR2 as SVGIG (reference sequence). Trimming took off 4 bases at V and 8 bases at J, with 15 bases between the two ends. The length of the CDR3 is 14 residues. The CDR3 DNA reads as TGTGCCTGGAACCCAGGGAATTTTGATTCACCCCTCCACTTT. The encoded protein is CAWNPGNFDSPLHF.

In its sample, this clone is medium-sized (0.01 to 0.1%). The chain couples TRBV5-1 to TRBJ1-2, with TRBD1 as a possible D gene (5 bases). Germline V gives CDR1 SGHRS, CDR2 YFSETQ. This CDR3 comprises 13 residues. Trimming shortened V by 0 bases and J by 6 bases, and 9 bases separated the two germline ends. As DNA, the CDR3 is TGCGCCAGCAGCTTGGGAGAAGGGGATGGCTACACCTTC. It specifies CASSLGEGDGYTF.

The chain combines TRBV6-2 or TRBV6-3 with TRBJ2-6; D is unclear. Trimming left V 6 bases short and J 4 bases short, with 7 bases between. This CDR3 is 13 amino acids long. Germline V gene sequence: CDR1 MNHEY, CDR2 SVGEGT. The CDR3 is CASSPRGANVLTF. The CDR3 coding sequence is TGTGCCAGCAGCCCCAGGGGGGCCAACGTCCTGACTTTC.